A single sample is the source of the 17 T cell receptor beta chains below, sequenced in a study of CD8 T cells in ankylosing spondylitis. TCRdb processed the 5' RACE reads anew with MiXCR; each CDR3 protein has one entry. Of 250,000 to 350,000 distinct CDR3 sequences listed, about 20% are singletons. The sample consisted of blood, either unsorted or a sorted T cell fraction (not recorded which). The receptor source for this set is a female donor with ankylosing spondylitis or in good health (not recorded which).

This clonotype showed up many times. The chain carries TRBV29-1 and TRBJ2-7; D not certain. V was cut by 1 base and J by 9 bases, with 10 bases left in between. Germline V lookup: CDR1 SQVTM, CDR2 ANQGSEA. This CDR3 is 11 amino acids long. For the CDR3, the DNA is TGCAGCGTTGAAGTCGAGACGGCGCAGTACTTC. Its translation: CSVEVETAQYF.

The V gene is TRBV29-1, the J gene TRBJ2-2, with D tentatively TRBD2 (6 bases). The CDR3 runs to 14 residues. Germline loops: CDR1 SQVTM, CDR2 ANQGSEA. Between the trimmed V and J ends, which lost 4 bases and 7 bases, there was a span of 16 bases. This CDR3 reads CSVVGDSAFGELFF. For the CDR3, the DNA is TGCAGCGTTGTTGGGGACTCGGCTTTCGGGGAGCTGTTTTTT.

This chain connects TRBV5-1 to TRBJ1-4, with D uncertain. The CDR3 totals 16 residues. Germline CDR1 and CDR2: SGHRS and YFSETQ. V gave up 4 bases and J gave up 2 bases, with 15 bases separating them. CDR3 residues: CASSPWPEDTNEKLFF. In DNA, the CDR3 is TGCGCCAGCAGCCCATGGCCTGAAGACACTAATGAAAAACTGTTTTTT.

This clonotype was picked up a small number of times. The V and J genes are TRBV25-1 and TRBJ1-6; no clear D. The germline V gene encodes CDR1 MGHDK and CDR2 SYGVNS. V lost 7 bases to trimming and J lost 9 bases, with 10 bases between them. The CDR3 totals 12 residues. CDR3 nucleotide sequence: TGTGCCAGCAAGCCGGTGGGTTCACCCCTCCACTTT. This gives the protein CASKPVGSPLHF. Full variable domain (outside the CDR3, taken from reference TRBV25-1 and TRBJ1-6): EADIYQTPRYLVIGTGKKITLECSQTMGHDKMYWYQQDPGMELHLIHYSYGVNSTEKGDLSSESTVSRIRTEHFPLTLESARPSHTSQYLCASKPVGSPLHFGNGTRLTVT.

The V and J genes are TRBV19 and TRBJ1-1, with TRBD1 as a possible D gene (6 bases). Germline V CDR1 and CDR2: LNHDA, SQIVND (reference sequence). The CDR3 is made up of 13 amino acids. Trimming removed 4 bases at V and 1 base at J, with 7 bases between. The CDR3 DNA follows: TGTGCCAGTAGTAAGACAGGGAACACTGAAGCTTTCTTT. Amino acids: CASSKTGNTEAFF.

This clonotype has more than one count but fewer than ten. This rearrangement joins TRBV19 to TRBJ1-5, with a weak D call TRBD1 (5 bases). The CDR3 contains 12 residues. Germline CDR1 reads LNHDA; CDR2 reads SQIVND (reference sequence). The V and J ends lost 3 bases and 7 bases respectively, with 7 bases between them. CDR3 DNA: TGTGCCAGTAGTATGGGGGTCCAGCCCCAGCATTTT. Amino acid sequence: CASSMGVQPQHF.

The gene calls are TRBV7-8 and TRBJ2-3; D call uncertain. Per germline, CDR1 SGHVS and CDR2 FQNEAQ. This CDR3 is 13 amino acids long. V lost 8 bases and J lost 3, with 12 bases in between. CDR3 sequence (DNA): TGTGCCAGCTTCTTTGCTCTAACAGATACGCAGTATTTT. The encoded protein is CASFFALTDTQYF.

V is TRBV25-1 and J is TRBJ1-1; 9 nucleotides align to TRBD1. Germline CDR1 and CDR2: MGHDK and SYGVNS. This CDR3 has 15 residues. Unmatched junction bases numbered 1, after V lost 1 base and J lost 1 base. CDR3 sequence reads: CASSELDRGNTEAFF. DNA for the CDR3: TGTGCCAGCAGTGAATTGGACAGGGGGAACACTGAAGCTTTCTTT. The complete variable domain, with remaining parts taken from reference TRBV25-1 and TRBJ1-1, reads EADIYQTPRYLVIGTGKKITLECSQTMGHDKMYWYQQDPGMELHLIHYSYGVNSTEKGDLSSESTVSRIRTEHFPLTLESARPSHTSQYLCASSELDRGNTEAFFGQGTRLTVV.

The rearrangement joins TRBV6-1 to TRBJ2-4; D is possibly TRBD1 (6 bases). The CDR3 runs to 14 residues. From germline, CDR1 is MNHNS and CDR2 SASEGT. V gave up 6 bases and J gave up 2 bases, with 11 bases separating them. This CDR3 reads CASSTWDTKNIQYF. The CDR3, as DNA: TGTGCCAGCAGCACATGGGACACCAAAAACATTCAGTACTTC.

This clonotype was counted many times. The rearrangement links TRBV20-1 to TRBJ2-3, with D unclear. Germline V gene data show CDR1 as DFQATT and CDR2 as SNEGSKA (reference sequence). The CDR3 sequence is 15 residues long. Trimming cost V 1 base and J 1 base, with 12 bases left between them. The CDR3 DNA sequence: TGCAGTGCTAGAGTGTACCGGTTTGGCACAGATACGCAGTATTTT. This encodes CSARVYRFGTDTQYF.

This clonotype has a handful of counts. This rearrangement joins TRBV7-2 to TRBJ2-7; the D gene is possibly TRBD2 (6 bases). Germline loops: CDR1 SGHTA, CDR2 FQGNSA. V was cut by 5 bases and J by 3 bases, with 20 bases left in between. The CDR3 has 16 amino acids. CDR3 DNA sequence: TGTGCCAGCAGCAGGGCGCCAGGGACTTTTAACTACGAGCAGTACTTC. This codes for CASSRAPGTFNYEQYF.

V usage is TRBV11-2 and J usage is TRBJ2-3; 14 bases match TRBD2. V trimming: 4 bases; J trimming: 0 bases; junction bases outside the gene matches: 12. The length of the CDR3 is 20 residues. Germline loops: CDR1 SGHAT, CDR2 FQNNGV. CDR3 sequence (DNA): TGTGCCAGCAGCTCAAGGGGACTAGCGGGAGTTGGGGCTAGCACAGATACGCAGTATTTT. Translating it yields CASSSRGLAGVGASTDTQYF.

This clonotype turned up a few times. The gene calls are TRBV12-3 or TRBV12-4 and TRBJ2-5; no firm D call. V lost 5 bases and J lost 5, with 9 bases in between. The CDR3 runs to 12 residues. CDR3 protein: CASSMGWETQYF. The CDR3 DNA reads as TGTGCCAGCAGTATGGGTTGGGAGACCCAGTACTTC.

The chain couples TRBV20-1 to TRBJ2-1; TRBD2 agrees at 7 bases. CDR1 is DFQATT and CDR2 is SNEGSKA in the germline V gene (reference sequence). The CDR3 is 15 amino acids. V shed 6 bases, J shed 4 bases, and the junction held 12 bases outside the gene matches. The CDR3 sequence is CSAPTKAGTYNEQFF. CDR3 DNA: TGCAGTGCCCCTACTAAAGCGGGAACTTACAATGAGCAGTTCTTC.

This clonotype has more than one count but fewer than ten. The V gene is TRBV24-1, the J gene TRBJ2-3; D is possibly TRBD1 (6 bases). CDR1 is KGHDR and CDR2 is SFDVKD in the germline V gene. The CDR3 is 16 amino acids. V was pared by 1 base and J by 4 bases, with 14 bases between. CDR3 sequence (DNA): TGTGCCACCAGTGATTTTGCGTGGAACAGGGCAGATACGCAGTATTTT. This codes for CATSDFAWNRADTQYF.

This clonotype was counted only a few times. The chain recombines TRBV10-3 with TRBJ2-1; no clear D gene. Germline lookup yields CDR1 ENHRY and CDR2 SYGVKD. This CDR3 contains 15 residues. V was clipped by 3 bases and J by 0 bases, with 9 bases between them. The DNA for the CDR3 is TGTGCCATCAGTGAAAGCCCGAGCTCCTACAATGAGCAGTTCTTC. It translates to CAISESPSSYNEQFF.

The chain employs TRBV29-1 and TRBJ1-2; D not certain. Trimming took off 6 bases at V and 8 bases at J, with 13 bases between the two ends. Germline CDR1 and CDR2: SQVTM and ANQGSEA. The CDR3 runs to 11 residues. CDR3 protein: CSVLGQSGYTF. The DNA of the CDR3 is TGCAGCGTCCTGGGCCAATCGGGCTACACCTTC.